One sample yielded the 25 T cell receptor beta chains listed below, sequenced in a study of shared clonotypes between healthy human individuals (dated by TCRdb to 2019 to 2021). Receptor amplification or capture employed the immunoSEQ multiplex PCR assay. TCRdb took over this immuneACCESS table, retaining in-frame rearrangements with V and J assigned. Such tables are incomplete; in checked studies, under half of the missing clones stem from an unresolved V gene, and the remainder is unexplained. The sample table records about 520,000 clones; approximately 95% of these occur just once. The ten biggest clones cover 0.05% to 0.07% of the sample. The sample was naive CD4+ T cells sorted from blood. The cell subset or site label here, explained by the study, means: CD45RA+ positively selected. The receptors shown here come from a woman in her twenties or thirties in good health.

The V call is TRBV5-1, the J call TRBJ2-1; 15 bases map to TRBD2. J lost 8 bases, V lost 4 bases, and 7 bases had no gene match. Germline-derived CDR1 and CDR2 are SGHRS and YFSETQ. This CDR3 has 16 residues. CDR3 coding DNA: TGCGCCAGCAGCGAAGGACTAGCGGGAGGGCCCCATGAGCAGTTCTTC. Protein product: CASSEGLAGGPHEQFF.

The chain employs TRBV29-1 and TRBJ2-5; D is perhaps TRBD2 (6 bases). The J call is uncertain, as TRBJ2-7 better fits the DNA end. The CDR3 loop spans 15 amino acids. Germline V CDR1 and CDR2: SQVTM, ANQGSEA. CDR3 in DNA: TGCAGCGTTGTAGGGACTCGTGGGAGGTCCTACGAGCAGTACTTC. This codes for CSVVGTRGRSYEQYF.

This chain joins TRBV25-1 and TRBJ2-1, with 11 positions matching TRBD1. Per germline, CDR1 MGHDK and CDR2 SYGVNS. The CDR3 consists of 16 residues. The V segment lost 1 base and the J segment 4 bases; nucleotides outside the gene matches: 3. The CDR3 protein is CASSELGTGGYNEQFF. In DNA form, the CDR3 reads TGTGCCAGCAGTGAATTAGGGACAGGGGGATACAATGAGCAGTTCTTC. The full variable domain, with the rest looked up from reference TRBV25-1 and TRBJ2-1, is EADIYQTPRYLVIGTGKKITLECSQTMGHDKMYWYQQDPGMELHLIHYSYGVNSTEKGDLSSESTVSRIRTEHFPLTLESARPSHTSQYLCASSELGTGGYNEQFFGPGTRLTVL.

In this sample, this clone turned up once. This chain uses TRBV11-2 with TRBJ2-7; D gene ambiguous. V was trimmed by 3 bases and J by 2 bases, leaving 8 bases between them. Germline loops: CDR1 SGHAT, CDR2 FQNNGV. The CDR3 extends over 13 amino acids. The CDR3 loop is CASSLLRTYEQYF. In nucleotides, the CDR3 is TGTGCCAGCAGCTTGTTGAGGACCTACGAGCAGTACTTC.

This clone was seen only a few times. The rearrangement joins TRBV6-6 to TRBJ2-2, with 7 bases that match TRBD2. The CDR3 totals 15 residues. With V trimmed by 6 bases and J by 2 bases, 6 bases remained unmatched. Germline CDR1 reads MNHNY; CDR2 reads SVGAGI (reference sequence). CDR3 sequence reads: CASRRASGNTGELFF. DNA of the CDR3: TGTGCCAGCAGGAGGGCTAGCGGAAACACCGGGGAGCTGTTTTTT.

The chain carries TRBV19 and TRBJ1-1, with D possibly matching TRBD1 (5 bases). Between the trimmed V and J ends, which lost 3 bases and 4 bases, there was a span of 15 bases. The CDR3 loop spans 15 amino acids. Germline V gene data show CDR1 as LNHDA and CDR2 as SQIVND (reference sequence). The CDR3 DNA reads as TGTGCCAGTAGTATTGGTAACAGGAGGGGCACTGAAGCTTTCTTT. The encoded protein is CASSIGNRRGTEAFF.

The J gene is TRBJ1-1, the V gene TRBV18, with D hard to call. This CDR3 has 13 amino acids. Germline loops: CDR1 KGHSH, CDR2 LQKENI. Deletions cut 5 bases from V and 1 base from J, with 8 bases between. CDR3 in DNA: TGTGCCAGCTCATCGGACGGGAACACTGAAGCTTTCTTT. Its translation: CASSSDGNTEAFF.

The chain couples TRBV2 to TRBJ1-4; D is possibly TRBD1 (5 bases). V lost 4 bases and J 0 bases, leaving 9 bases between the germline ends. CDR1 SNHLY and CDR2 FYNNEI come from the germline V gene. This CDR3 is built from 15 residues. The CDR3 region is CASSVGRTTNEKLFF. The CDR3 DNA follows: TGTGCCAGCAGTGTGGGACGGACAACTAATGAAAAACTGTTTTTT.

This sequence joins TRBV5-1 and TRBJ2-5, with D possibly TRBD1 on 6 matching bases. Looked up from germline, CDR1 is SGHRS and CDR2 is YFSETQ. The CDR3 has 14 amino acids. With 0 bases removed from V and 5 bases from J, the gap between germline ends came to 11 bases. The CDR3 region is CASSLDIQGETQYF. CDR3 DNA sequence: TGCGCCAGCAGCTTGGACATCCAGGGGGAGACCCAGTACTTC.

The rearrangement joins TRBV7-6 to TRBJ2-1, with D possibly TRBD1 on 6 matching bases. The germline CDR1 and CDR2 sequences are SGHVS and FNYEAQ. The CDR3 spans 16 residues. V was clipped by 5 bases and J by 6 bases, with 20 bases between them. In nucleotides, the CDR3 is TGTGCCAGCAGCCCAGTCCCAGCAGGGGCCCCCAATGAGCAGTTCTTC. This translates into CASSPVPAGAPNEQFF.

This clone was recorded once. The chain is built from TRBV10-3 and TRBJ2-3; 8 nucleotides agree with TRBD2. Trimming at V came to 5 bases and at J to 2 bases, leaving 9 bases not matched to a gene. CDR1 and CDR2 from the germline V gene are ENHRY and SYGVKD. This CDR3 spans 16 amino acids. The CDR3 nucleotides are TGTGCCATCAGTCTATTTGTAGCGGGAAACACAGATACGCAGTATTTT. Protein: CAISLFVAGNTDTQYF.

This clone appeared a single time. This rearrangement joins TRBV5-1 to TRBJ2-7; 8 positions agree with TRBD2. The J segment lost 2 bases and the V segment lost 3 bases, leaving 4 bases of the junction unmatched. The CDR3 contains 14 residues. Germline values: CDR1 SGHRS, CDR2 YFSETQ. CDR3 sequence (DNA): TGCGCCAGCAGCTCCTCGGGGGGGACCTACGAGCAGTACTTC. Protein sequence: CASSSSGGTYEQYF.

This clone has just one count. The CDR3 nucleotides are TGTGCCAGCAGTTTACAGGGGCAACAGCCCCAGCATTTT. Amino acids: CASSLQGQQPQHF. This chain joins TRBV28 and TRBJ1-5, with D possibly being TRBD1 (6 bases). From germline, CDR1 is MDHEN and CDR2 SYDVKM. V was cut by 2 bases and J by 7 bases, with 9 bases left in between. The CDR3 spans 13 residues.

This clone has only one observation. This chain connects TRBV10-1 to TRBJ2-7; tentative D call: TRBD2 (6 bases). This CDR3 region has 12 residues. Germline V gene lookup returns CDR1 WNHNN and CDR2 SYGVQD (reference sequence). V was shortened by 11 bases and J by 5 bases, with 16 bases between the two germline ends. In nucleotides, the CDR3 is TGCGCCGCCGCTCGCGGGAAAGACGAGCAGTACTTC. Encoded protein: CAAARGKDEQYF.

The gene calls are TRBV7-2 and TRBJ2-5; D is uncertain. The CDR3 runs to 14 residues. Trimming shortened V by 0 bases and J by 3 bases, and 8 bases separated the two germline ends. Germline V CDR1 and CDR2: SGHTA, FQGNSA. Here the CDR3 reads CASSLARGKETQYF. DNA for the CDR3: TGTGCCAGCAGCTTAGCGCGTGGTAAAGAGACCCAGTACTTC.

The chain employs TRBV18 and TRBJ2-7; 11 bases map to TRBD2. Germline V gene lookup returns CDR1 KGHSH and CDR2 LQKENI. The CDR3 length is 15 residues. The V and J ends lost 3 bases and 3 bases, in that order; junction bases with no gene match: 4. The CDR3 loop is CASSPTGLAVYEQYF. The CDR3 bases are TGTGCCAGCTCACCCACGGGACTAGCGGTCTACGAGCAGTACTTC.

The J gene is TRBJ2-1, the V gene TRBV5-1; weak D call: TRBD2 (5 bases). V was shortened by 3 bases and J by 4 bases, with 8 bases between the two germline ends. In germline, CDR1 is SGHRS, CDR2 YFSETQ. This CDR3 has 13 residues. The CDR3 DNA is TGCGCCAGCAGCTCTAGCCTTTACAATGAGCAGTTCTTC. This encodes CASSSSLYNEQFF.

J is TRBJ1-2 and V is TRBV5-1; 11 positions agree with TRBD1. CDR1 and CDR2 (germline): SGHRS, YFSETQ. J lost 11 bases, V lost 4 bases, and 10 bases had no gene match. CDR3 length: 14 residues. DNA of the CDR3: TGCGCCAGCAGCCATCAAGGACAGGGGGCGCCTTACACCTTC. This encodes CASSHQGQGAPYTF. Looking up the rest from reference TRBV5-1 and TRBJ1-2 gives the full variable domain: KAGVTQTPRYLIKTRGQQVTLSCSPISGHRSVSWYQQTPGQGLQFLFEYFSETQRNKGNFPGRFSGRQFSNSRSEMNVSTLELGDSALYLCASSHQGQGAPYTFGSGTRLTVV.

This chain uses TRBV19 with TRBJ1-2; D might be TRBD1 (6 bases). This CDR3 spans 13 amino acids. Germline V gene lookup returns CDR1 LNHDA and CDR2 SQIVND (reference sequence). V was shortened by 6 bases and J by 0 bases, with 8 bases between the two germline ends. The CDR3 region has the DNA TGTGCCAGTAGCGACAGGACTAACTATGGCTACACCTTC. Its translation is CASSDRTNYGYTF.

The chain couples TRBV5-4 to TRBJ1-1; 7 bases fit TRBD1. Germline assignment: CDR1 SGHNT and CDR2 YYREEE (reference sequence). With V trimmed by 5 bases and J by 4 bases, 17 bases remained unmatched. The CDR3 has 17 amino acids. CDR3 bases: TGTGCCAGCAGTTCGATACAGGGGTCGGTTTTCTCCACTGAAGCTTTCTTT. Protein product: CASSSIQGSVFSTEAFF.

V gene TRBV18 combines with J gene TRBJ2-1; 9 nucleotides match TRBD2. V shed 5 bases, J shed 5 bases, and the junction held 4 bases outside the gene matches. Germline V gene lookup returns CDR1 KGHSH and CDR2 LQKENI. CDR3 length: 14 residues. CDR3 nucleotides: TGTGCCAGCTCATTAGCGGGAGAAGACAATGAGCAGTTCTTC. Amino acids: CASSLAGEDNEQFF.

The rearrangement uses TRBV10-3 and TRBJ2-1; 9 nucleotides match TRBD2. V shed 7 bases and J 6 bases; nucleotides not matched to a gene: 10. This CDR3 has 15 residues. Germline loops: CDR1 ENHRY, CDR2 SYGVKD. CDR3 amino acids: CAIMVAGGRANEQFF. CDR3 in DNA: TGTGCCATCATGGTCGCGGGAGGGCGGGCCAATGAGCAGTTCTTC.

The chain has TRBV2 and TRBJ2-7; D may correspond to TRBD1 or TRBD2 (6 bases each). The length of the CDR3 is 16 residues. CDR1 is SNHLY, CDR2 FYNNEI, per germline. Deletions cut 1 base from V and 7 bases from J, with 20 bases between. The CDR3 sequence: CASSEGGQRGLREQYF. DNA of the CDR3: TGTGCCAGCAGTGAAGGGGGGCAGAGGGGACTTCGAGAGCAGTACTTC.

V and J are TRBV10-3 and TRBJ2-7; the match to TRBD1 covers 10 bases. Germline V gene data show CDR1 as ENHRY and CDR2 as SYGVKD. This CDR3 has 14 residues. The junction had 6 bases not matched to a gene; V was cut back by 5 bases and J by 5 bases. The CDR3 nucleotides are TGTGCCATCAGTACCGGGACAGGGGTCCACGAGCAGTACTTC. The encoded protein is CAISTGTGVHEQYF.

The CDR3 here is CASSKGPAYEQYF. CDR3 bases: TGTGCCAGCAGCAAAGGTCCCGCCTACGAGCAGTACTTC. V usage is TRBV21-1 and J usage is TRBJ2-7; the table's D call TRBD2 went unverified against the DNA. TRBV21-1 is listed as a pseudogene. The CDR3 runs to 13 residues.